This entry concerns a single TCR beta chain. Its antigen is currently not known. The record has no base qualities; no much larger clone is one base away. The data were taken from a study of metastatic and nonmetastatic thyroid tumors (dated by TCRdb to 2018 to 2021). Some background on the complete study: Repertoires were compared across peripheral blood and tumor or nodule tissue samples from malignant and benign thyroid patients. What the study reported, not specific to this receptor: In both blood and tumor samples, malignant tumors were reported to have significantly higher TCR beta diversity than benign nodules.

Receptors were amplified or captured by PCR. Instrument used: Illumina HiSeq 4000. High-throughput sequencing was used to profile the TCR beta-chain CDR3 region of every patient. The study's processing was this. Drawing on CDR3 differences between clinicopathological groups, the researchers built a classifier meant to tell apart patients with distant-metastatic papillary thyroid cancer. Repertoire diversity was assessed with the Shannon index, and tumor-blood repertoire similarity with the Morisita-Horn index. The public reads were reprocessed in TCRdb via fastp at Q25 and MiXCR, keeping in-frame beta chains. The V and J calls shown here were made by TCRdb, not taken from the authors' results. The sample table records around 15,000 clones; 25% to 35% of these occur just once. About 48% of the sample is in the top ten clones. No treatment had been received by any patient before thyroid surgery. Using T-cell receptor beta sequencing, the study looked back at clinical samples from patients collected from the early 2010s to the late 2010s.

The CDR3, cysteine through phenylalanine, is 14 amino acids long. Of the read, only the CDR3 DNA is kept; its 42 bases are in frame from base 1. Between the V and J ends, shortened by 1 base and 0 bases respectively, the junction contains 7 bases. The germline V gene (reference sequence) yields SEHNR for CDR1 and FQNEAQ for CDR2. This TCR was recovered from a male donor with papillary thyroid cancer or a benign thyroid nodule (not recorded which). Some clones in this sample may be carry-over from other donors' samples. Sequencing was done on a sample of tumor tissue. The chain was built from TRBV7-9 and TRBJ2-7; the D gene assignment is ambiguous. The DNA sequence reads TGTGCCAGCAGCTTAGTAGTCACCTCCTACGAGCAGTACTTC. Its protein reads: CASSLVVTSYEQYF.